The clone carrying this TCR beta chain appeared a few times. Antigen specificity is unknown. The data were produced by immunoSEQ multiplex PCR, yet TCRdb's version contains in-frame clones alone and is incomplete. The sample consists of roughly 100,000 clones, 84% of them appearing once. Germline V gene sequence: CDR1 MNHEY, CDR2 SVGEGT. This CDR3 is built from 15 residues. V was trimmed by 0 bases and J by 7 bases, leaving 10 bases between them. These data originate in a study of T cell responses to AZD1222 COVID-19 vaccine. Study outcomes and limitations: Sampling that yielded the repertoires occurred only after the peak T cell response. Nearly half of the spike-specific TCRs reportedly recognize variant regions that carry no mutations.

Sequencing used peripheral blood, obtained on day 0 of AZD1222 vaccination. This TCR came from an adult in good health. This chain links TRBV6-2 or TRBV6-3 with TRBJ1-6; D unresolved. The DNA of the CDR3 is TGTGCCAGCAGTTACTCGAGTGGCGGGAATTCACCCCTCCACTTT. Its translation is CASSYSSGGNSPLHF.